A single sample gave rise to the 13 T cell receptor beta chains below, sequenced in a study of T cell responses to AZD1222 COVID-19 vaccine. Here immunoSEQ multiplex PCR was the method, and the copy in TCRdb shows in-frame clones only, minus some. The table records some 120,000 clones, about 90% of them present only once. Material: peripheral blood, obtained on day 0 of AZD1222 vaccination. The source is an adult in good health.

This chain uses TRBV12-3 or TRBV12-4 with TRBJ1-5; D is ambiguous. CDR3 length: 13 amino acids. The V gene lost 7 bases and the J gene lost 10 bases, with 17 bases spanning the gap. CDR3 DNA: TGTGCCAGCACTTCATCCACGGGGAGACCCCAGCATTTT. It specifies CASTSSTGRPQHF.

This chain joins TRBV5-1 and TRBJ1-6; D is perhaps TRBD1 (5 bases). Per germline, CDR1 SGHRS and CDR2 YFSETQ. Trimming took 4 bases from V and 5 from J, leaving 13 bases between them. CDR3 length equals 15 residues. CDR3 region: CASSPRGPDNSPLHF. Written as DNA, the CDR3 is TGCGCCAGCAGCCCCCGGGGACCGGATAATTCACCCCTCCACTTT.

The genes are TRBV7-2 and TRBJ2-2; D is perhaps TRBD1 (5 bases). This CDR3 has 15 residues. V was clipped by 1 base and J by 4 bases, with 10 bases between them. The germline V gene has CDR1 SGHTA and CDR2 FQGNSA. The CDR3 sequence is CASSLGGISTGELFF. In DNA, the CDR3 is TGTGCCAGCAGCTTAGGGGGCATATCCACCGGGGAGCTGTTTTTT.

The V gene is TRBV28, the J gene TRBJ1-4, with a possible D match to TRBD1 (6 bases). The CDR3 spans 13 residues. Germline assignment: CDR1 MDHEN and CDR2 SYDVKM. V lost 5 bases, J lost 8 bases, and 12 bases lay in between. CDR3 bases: TGTGCCAGCAGTCGCCGGGACACCGAAAAACTGTTTTTT. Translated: CASSRRDTEKLFF.

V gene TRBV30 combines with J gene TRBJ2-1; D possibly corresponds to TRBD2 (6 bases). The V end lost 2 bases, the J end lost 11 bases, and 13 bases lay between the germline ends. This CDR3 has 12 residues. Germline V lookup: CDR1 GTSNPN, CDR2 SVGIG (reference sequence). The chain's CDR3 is CAWSRAGSKQFF. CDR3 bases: TGTGCCTGGAGTCGGGCGGGGTCCAAGCAGTTCTTC.

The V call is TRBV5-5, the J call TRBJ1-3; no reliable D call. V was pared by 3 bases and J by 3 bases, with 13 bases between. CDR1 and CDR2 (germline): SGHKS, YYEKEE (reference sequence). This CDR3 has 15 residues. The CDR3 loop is CASSSWIGLGNTIYF. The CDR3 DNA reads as TGTGCCAGCAGCTCATGGATAGGGCTTGGAAACACCATATATTTT.

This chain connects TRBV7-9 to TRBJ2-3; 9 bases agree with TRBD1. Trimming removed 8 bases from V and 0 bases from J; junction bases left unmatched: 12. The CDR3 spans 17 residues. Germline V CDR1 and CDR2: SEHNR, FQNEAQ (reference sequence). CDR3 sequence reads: CASLRDRDIASTDTQYF. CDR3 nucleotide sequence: TGTGCCAGCTTACGGGACAGGGATATAGCTAGCACAGATACGCAGTATTTT. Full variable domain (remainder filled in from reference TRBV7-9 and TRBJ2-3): DTGVSQNPRHKITKRGQNVTFRCDPISEHNRLYWYRQTLGQGPEFLTYFQNEAQLEKSRLLSDRFSAERPKGSFSTLEIQRTEQGDSAMYLCASLRDRDIASTDTQYFGPGTRLTVL.

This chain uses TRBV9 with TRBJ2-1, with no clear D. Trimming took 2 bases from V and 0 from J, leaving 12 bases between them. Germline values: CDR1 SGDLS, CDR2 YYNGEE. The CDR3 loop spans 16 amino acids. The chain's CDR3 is CASSVYPTPSYNEQFF. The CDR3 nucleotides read TGTGCCAGCAGCGTGTATCCAACCCCCTCCTACAATGAGCAGTTCTTC.

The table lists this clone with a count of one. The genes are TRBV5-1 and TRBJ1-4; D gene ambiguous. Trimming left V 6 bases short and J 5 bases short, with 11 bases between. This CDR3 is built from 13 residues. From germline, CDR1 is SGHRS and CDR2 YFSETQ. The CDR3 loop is CASKDVGNEKLFF. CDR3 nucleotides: TGCGCCAGCAAGGACGTTGGGAATGAAAAACTGTTTTTT.

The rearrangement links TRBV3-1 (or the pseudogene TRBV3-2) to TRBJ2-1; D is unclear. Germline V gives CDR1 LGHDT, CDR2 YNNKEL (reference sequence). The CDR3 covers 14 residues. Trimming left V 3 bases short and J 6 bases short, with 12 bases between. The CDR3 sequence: CASSHRPSGNEQFF. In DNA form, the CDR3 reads TGTGCCAGCAGCCACCGACCCTCTGGCAATGAGCAGTTCTTC.

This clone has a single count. The CDR3 DNA reads as TGCGCCAGCAGCTTGGTGGGGGGACCGGCTTCACCCCTCCACTTT. Its translation: CASSLVGGPASPLHF. The V gene is TRBV5-1, the J gene TRBJ1-6; TRBD1 is a possible D gene (5 bases). V dropped 0 bases and J dropped 9 bases, with 13 bases sitting between them. Per the germline V gene, CDR1 is SGHRS and CDR2 is YFSETQ. The CDR3 is made up of 15 amino acids. Full variable domain (remainder filled in from reference TRBV5-1 and TRBJ1-6): KAGVTQTPRYLIKTRGQQVTLSCSPISGHRSVSWYQQTPGQGLQFLFEYFSETQRNKGNFPGRFSGRQFSNSRSEMNVSTLELGDSALYLCASSLVGGPASPLHFGNGTRLTVT.

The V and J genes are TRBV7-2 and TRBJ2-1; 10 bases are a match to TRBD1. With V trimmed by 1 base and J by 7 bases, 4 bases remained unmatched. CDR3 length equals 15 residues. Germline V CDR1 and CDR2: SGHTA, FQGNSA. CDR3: CASSLGGQGRNEQFF. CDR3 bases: TGTGCCAGCAGCTTAGGGGGACAGGGGAGGAATGAGCAGTTCTTC.

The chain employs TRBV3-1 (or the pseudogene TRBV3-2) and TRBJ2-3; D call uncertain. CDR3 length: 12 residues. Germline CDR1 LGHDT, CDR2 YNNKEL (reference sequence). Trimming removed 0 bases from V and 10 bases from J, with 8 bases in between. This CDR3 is CASSQDQRAQYF. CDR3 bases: TGTGCCAGCAGCCAAGATCAACGGGCGCAGTATTTT.